Detailed here is one T cell receptor beta chain. Its antigen is unidentified. This sample is drawn from a study of cytomegalovirus exposure and HLA in healthy donors. Primers for the PCR totalled 60 Vbeta and 13 Jbeta. Profiled with immunoSEQ multiplex PCR; TCRdb holds only in-frame clones, not every one. The data contain 150,000 to 170,000 clones, 74% of them singletons. Study-wide findings and caveats: TCR beta sequences numbering around 15,000 were associated with HLA alleles at 0.05 false discovery rate in a later analysis. A later analysis linked a missense DCLRE1C variant to TCR beta V- and J-gene trimming.

Looked up from germline, CDR1 is LNHDA and CDR2 is SQIVND (reference sequence). V was clipped by 3 bases and J by 5 bases, with 9 bases between them. The CDR3 runs 13 residues. Material for sequencing was PBMCs. The chain couples TRBV19 to TRBJ2-3; possibly TRBD1 for D (5 bases). This TCR was sampled from a man aged 30-40 years in good health and CMV-seronegative. The CDR3 nucleotides read TGTGCCAGTAGTATCCAGGGTTTAGATACGCAGTATTTT. Translated, it gives CASSIQGLDTQYF.